The 9 T cell receptor beta chains below were found in one sample sequenced in a study of cytomegalovirus exposure and HLA in healthy donors. Vbeta (60) and Jbeta (13) primers were used in the PCR. Assay used: immunoSEQ multiplex PCR; TCRdb lists only in-frame clones, some missing. The sample holds around 110,000 clones, 60% to 80% seen once. Sequences were obtained from PBMCs. These receptors all stem from a man aged 35 to 55 in good health and CMV-seronegative.

The chain recombines TRBV14 with TRBJ1-2; a possible D gene is TRBD1 (6 bases). The CDR3 totals 14 residues. The V end lost 0 bases, the J end lost 4 bases, and 9 bases lay between the germline ends. Germline V lookup: CDR1 SGHDN, CDR2 FVKESK. The CDR3 DNA sequence: TGTGCCAGCAGCCAAGATCTGGACAGCTATGGCTACACCTTC. This gives the protein CASSQDLDSYGYTF.

The chain uses TRBV10-1 and TRBJ2-6; tentative D call: TRBD1 (6 bases). Germline CDR1 WNHNN, CDR2 SYGVQD (reference sequence). V was cut by 9 bases and J by 0 bases, with 36 bases left in between. The CDR3 is 23 residues long. CDR3 sequence (DNA): TGCGCCAGACAATCAAACTATCCCCTGCCGCTGACAGGCGTGAACTCTGGGGCCAACGTCCTGACTTTC. Translating it yields CARQSNYPLPLTGVNSGANVLTF.

J is TRBJ1-2 and V is TRBV7-9; 8 nucleotides match TRBD1. The germline CDR1 and CDR2 sequences are SEHNR and FQNEAQ (reference sequence). This CDR3 comprises 14 residues. The V gene end was trimmed by 5 bases and the J gene end by 7 bases; junction bases not matched to a gene: 9. The CDR3 sequence: CASSRDQGASGYTF. CDR3 nucleotide sequence: TGTGCCAGCAGCAGAGACCAGGGGGCGTCTGGCTACACCTTC.

V usage is TRBV29-1 and J usage is TRBJ1-1; 9 bases line up with TRBD1. V gave up 1 base and J gave up 6 bases; unmatched junction bases: 6. CDR1 is SQVTM and CDR2 is ANQGSEA in the germline V gene. CDR3 length: 14 residues. The CDR3 region has the DNA TGCAGCGTTGAAGGGATACAGGGGGCCGCTGAAGCTTTCTTT. Protein sequence: CSVEGIQGAAEAFF. The entire variable domain, with the rest obtained from reference TRBV29-1 and TRBJ1-1, is as follows: SAVISQKPSRDICQRGTSLTIQCQVDSQVTMMFWYRQQPGQSLTLIATANQGSEATYESGFVIDKFPISRPNLTFSTLTVSNMSPEDSSIYLCSVEGIQGAAEAFFGQGTRLTVV.

Only one count was recorded for this clone. The chain has TRBV2 and TRBJ2-5; D gene uncertain. Near its end, the DNA agrees better with TRBJ2-7, so the J call may be wrong. Per germline, CDR1 SNHLY and CDR2 FYNNEI. The CDR3 length is 12 residues. The CDR3 sequence is CASSDGNYEQYF. As DNA, the CDR3 is TGTGCCAGCAGTGACGGAAACTACGAGCAGTACTTC.

A note on this clone: Compared with germline, one end of the junction differs, possibly owing to a read error. The gene calls are TRBV9 and TRBJ2-2; TRBD2 might be the D (5 bases). The CDR3 is 13 amino acids. CDR1 SGDLS and CDR2 YYNGEE come from the germline V gene. The CDR3 loop is CASKLPLTGELSF. The DNA of the CDR3 is TGTGCCAGCAAGCTCCCACTCACCGGGGAGCTGTCTTTT. The full variable domain, completed using reference TRBV9 and TRBJ2-2, is DSGVTQTPKHLITATGQRVTLRCSPRSGDLSVYWYQQSLDQGLQFLIQYYNGEERAKGNILERFSAQQFPDLHSELNLSSLELGDSALYFCASKLPLTGELSFGEGSRLTVL.

In this sample, this clone turned up a few times. The chain has TRBV29-1 and TRBJ1-4; 8 nucleotides agree with TRBD1. The CDR3 spans 16 residues. V shed 6 bases and J 3 bases; nucleotides not matched to a gene: 12. Germline CDR1 is SQVTM and CDR2 is ANQGSEA. The CDR3 DNA reads as TGCAGCGTCGTTATGCAGGGGGCAGGGGCTAATGAAAAACTGTTTTTT. It yields the protein CSVVMQGAGANEKLFF.

The chain employs TRBV7-6 and TRBJ1-6; 8 bases line up with TRBD1. The length of the CDR3 is 17 residues. Trimming removed 2 bases from V and 10 bases from J; junction bases left unmatched: 13. From germline, CDR1 is SGHVS and CDR2 FNYEAQ. The CDR3 here is CASSLSAGGLVGSPLHF. Here the CDR3 DNA reads TGTGCCAGCAGCTTATCGGCAGGGGGCCTCGTAGGATCACCCCTCCACTTT.

V and J are TRBV15 and TRBJ1-5, with D uncertain. Germline-derived CDR1 and CDR2 are LNHNV and YYDKDF (reference sequence). V lost 0 bases to trimming and J lost 0 bases, with 6 bases between them. This CDR3 has 15 residues. DNA for the CDR3: TGTGCCACCAGCAGAGACGGGATTAGCAATCAGCCCCAGCATTTT. Translating gives CATSRDGISNQPQHF.